The rows below give T cell receptor beta chains drawn from one sample of a study of shared clonotypes between healthy human individuals. The method was immunoSEQ multiplex PCR; TCRdb's version includes in-frame clones alone and lacks a portion of them. Here the sample spans about 2,500,000 clones, around nine tenths being singletons. The specimen was naive CD4+ T cells sorted from blood. The receptor source for this set is a man younger than 30 in good health. Each CDR3 is given with its conserved first and last residue. Each record gives: CDR3 protein, CDR3 DNA, clone size, D gene, J gene, V gene. D genes are given only for firm matches. Rows give clone size only sometimes, using once, few, many, or a class for an expanded clone.

CDR3: CASSAQGGINEQYF
DNA: TGCGCCAGCAGTGCACAGGGGGGGATTAACGAGCAGTACTTC
size: .
D: .
J: TRBJ2-7
V: TRBV10-2

CDR3: CASSAEGSSGNTIYF
DNA: TGTGCCAGCAGCGCAGAAGGATCCTCTGGAAACACCATATATTTT
size: .
D: .
J: TRBJ1-3
V: TRBV9

CDR3: CASSPTIGGDETQYF
DNA: TGCGCCAGCAGCCCTACCATAGGGGGTGACGAGACCCAGTACTTC
size: .
D: .
J: TRBJ2-5
V: TRBV5-1

CDR3: CASRPQGGKGYTF
DNA: TGTGCCAGCAGACCTCAGGGAGGAAAAGGCTACACCTTC
size: .
D: .
J: TRBJ1-2
V: TRBV21-1

CDR3: CASSWNRDRAYGYTF
DNA: TGTGCCAGCAGTTGGAACCGGGACAGGGCCTATGGCTACACCTTC
size: .
D: TRBD1
J: TRBJ1-2
V: TRBV27

CDR3: CASSVAGAGTGELFF
DNA: TGTGCCAGCAGCGTAGCGGGGGCGGGAACCGGGGAGCTGTTTTTT
size: .
D: .
J: TRBJ2-2
V: TRBV9

CDR3: CASSGGGSSYNEQFF
DNA: TGTGCCAGCAGCGGAGGGGGCAGCTCCTACAATGAGCAGTTCTTC
size: .
D: .
J: TRBJ2-1
V: TRBV5-1

CDR3: CASSSLPLDSNQPQHF
DNA: TGTGCCAGCAGCTCATTACCACTAGACTCCAATCAGCCCCAGCATTTT
size: .
D: .
J: TRBJ1-5
V: TRBV7-9

CDR3: CASSEGLAEKRDTQYF
DNA: TGTGCCAGCAGTGAGGGACTAGCGGAAAAAAGGGATACGCAGTATTTT
size: .
D: TRBD2
J: TRBJ2-3
V: TRBV6-1

CDR3: CASSPGYGYTF
DNA: TGTGCCAGTAGTCCCGGCTATGGCTACACCTTC
size: few
D: .
J: TRBJ1-2
V: TRBV19

CDR3: CSGLQETQYF
DNA: TGCAGCGGACTACAAGAGACCCAGTACTTC
size: .
D: .
J: TRBJ2-5
V: TRBV29-1

CDR3: CAWSVRMSANYGYTF
DNA: TGTGCCTGGAGTGTCCGGATGTCAGCAAACTATGGCTACACCTTC
size: .
D: .
J: TRBJ1-2
V: TRBV30

CDR3: CASLPSGLAGVQYF
DNA: TGTGCCAGCCTCCCCTCGGGACTAGCGGGGGTACAGTACTTC
size: .
D: TRBD2
J: TRBJ2-7
V: TRBV2

CDR3: CASSSATLAGLNEQFF
DNA: TGTGCCAGCAGCTCGGCGACGCTAGCGGGGCTCAACGAGCAGTTCTTC
size: .
D: TRBD2
J: TRBJ2-1
V: TRBV6-6

CDR3: CASSPRVHSYEQYF
DNA: TGTGCCAGCAGTCCGAGGGTCCATTCCTACGAGCAGTACTTC
size: .
D: .
J: TRBJ2-7
V: TRBV28

CDR3: CASARLAGPYEQYF
DNA: TGCGCCAGCGCCCGACTAGCGGGACCCTACGAGCAGTACTTC
size: .
D: TRBD2
J: TRBJ2-7
V: TRBV5-1

CDR3: CASSLEGQGAYGYTF
DNA: TGTGCCAGCAGCTTAGAAGGACAGGGCGCCTATGGCTACACCTTC
size: .
D: TRBD1
J: TRBJ1-2
V: TRBV7-2

CDR3: CASSGYEQYF
DNA: TGTGCCAGCTCAGGTTACGAGCAGTACTTC
size: .
D: .
J: TRBJ2-7
V: TRBV7-2

CDR3: CASRVWDGTNEKLFF
DNA: TGTGCCAGCAGGGTCTGGGACGGCACAAATGAAAAACTGTTTTTT
size: .
D: .
J: TRBJ1-4
V: TRBV2

CDR3: CASSLGGEAFF
DNA: TGTGCCAGCAGCTTGGGGGGTGAAGCTTTCTTT
size: .
D: .
J: TRBJ1-1
V: TRBV7-9

CDR3: CSVAGLAGGYEQFF
DNA: TGCAGCGTTGCGGGACTAGCGGGAGGGTATGAGCAGTTCTTC
size: .
D: TRBD2
J: TRBJ2-1
V: TRBV29-1

CDR3: CASSQALGSPLHF
DNA: TGTGCCAGCAGCCAAGCCCTGGGATCACCCCTCCACTTT
size: once
D: .
J: TRBJ1-6
V: TRBV14

CDR3: CASSSGTLVFF
DNA: TGTGCCAGCAGTTCCGGGACCCTGGTGTTTTTT
size: once
D: .
J: TRBJ1-4
V: TRBV6-5

CDR3: CASSRQPPGTNTEAFF
DNA: TGTGCCAGCAGTCGCCAGCCCCCCGGAACGAACACTGAAGCTTTCTTT
size: .
D: .
J: TRBJ1-1
V: TRBV11-2

CDR3: CASATASQGGGYTF
DNA: TGTGCCAGCGCTACAGCCTCCCAAGGGGGTGGCTACACCTTC
size: once
D: .
J: TRBJ1-2
V: TRBV27

CDR3: CASSPSGTGSYNEQFF
DNA: TGTGCCAGCTCACCCTCCGGGACAGGGAGCTACAATGAGCAGTTCTTC
size: .
D: TRBD1
J: TRBJ2-1
V: TRBV18

CDR3: CASSLLITPGLAAGELFF
DNA: TGTGCCAGCAGTTTATTGATCACCCCGGGACTAGCGGCCGGGGAGCTGTTTTTT
size: .
D: TRBD2
J: TRBJ2-2
V: TRBV27

CDR3: CASSSGTIKGYTF
DNA: TGTGCCAGCAGCTCCGGGACAATAAAGGGCTACACCTTC
size: .
D: .
J: TRBJ1-2
V: TRBV6-5

CDR3: CASSRSLAGIYEQYF
DNA: TGCGCCAGCAGCCGATCGCTAGCGGGAATCTACGAGCAGTACTTC
size: once
D: TRBD2
J: TRBJ2-7
V: TRBV4-1

CDR3: CASSWRNGTEQETQYF
DNA: TGTGCCAGCAGTTGGCGGAACGGGACAGAGCAAGAGACCCAGTACTTC
size: .
D: TRBD1
J: TRBJ2-5
V: TRBV6-4

CDR3: CASSAGRYEQYF
DNA: TGTGCCAGCAGTGCAGGGAGGTACGAGCAGTACTTC
size: .
D: .
J: TRBJ2-7
V: TRBV6-1

CDR3: CASSLTGTLHQETQYF
DNA: TGCGCCAGCAGCCTAACCGGGACCCTACACCAAGAGACCCAGTACTTC
size: .
D: .
J: TRBJ2-5
V: TRBV5-1

CDR3: CASMVAGTYEQYF
DNA: TGTGCCAGCATGGTAGCGGGTACCTACGAGCAGTACTTC
size: .
D: TRBD2
J: TRBJ2-7
V: TRBV5-4

CDR3: CASSKNLNTEAFF
DNA: TGTGCCAGTAGCAAGAATCTAAACACTGAAGCTTTCTTT
size: few
D: .
J: TRBJ1-1
V: TRBV19

CDR3: CASSEQGNQPQHF
DNA: TGTGCCAGCAGTGAACAGGGGAATCAGCCCCAGCATTTT
size: .
D: .
J: TRBJ1-5
V: TRBV2

CDR3: CASSLDRGNQPQHF
DNA: TGTGCCAGCAGCTTAGACAGGGGCAATCAGCCCCAGCATTTT
size: .
D: .
J: TRBJ1-5
V: TRBV11-2

CDR3: CASSRLAGAYEQYF
DNA: TGTGCCAGCAGTCGACTAGCGGGGGCCTACGAGCAGTACTTC
size: .
D: TRBD2
J: TRBJ2-7
V: TRBV27

CDR3: CASSVSGTANTEAFF
DNA: TGTGCCAGCAGTGTTTCCGGGACGGCGAACACTGAAGCTTTCTTT
size: .
D: .
J: TRBJ1-1
V: TRBV6-1

CDR3: CAWSVQRGGGNEQFF
DNA: TGTGCCTGGAGTGTACAGAGGGGGGGCGGGAATGAGCAGTTCTTC
size: .
D: .
J: TRBJ2-1
V: TRBV30

CDR3: CAISSQGTEAFF
DNA: TGTGCCATCAGCTCACAGGGGACTGAAGCTTTCTTT
size: .
D: TRBD1
J: TRBJ1-1
V: TRBV10-3

CDR3: CASSAASTDTQYF
DNA: TGCGCCAGCAGTGCCGCTAGCACAGATACGCAGTATTTT
size: once
D: .
J: TRBJ2-3
V: TRBV10-1

CDR3: CASSTDRVFLHF
DNA: TGTGCCAGCAGTACCGACAGGGTCTTTCTCCACTTT
size: few
D: TRBD1
J: TRBJ1-6
V: TRBV6-1

CDR3: CASSATGQYTGELFF
DNA: TGCGCCAGCAGCGCAACGGGACAGTACACCGGGGAGCTGTTTTTT
size: .
D: TRBD1
J: TRBJ2-2
V: TRBV5-1

CDR3: CAWSASPGQGYRSNQPQHF
DNA: TGTGCCTGGAGTGCTTCCCCGGGACAGGGGTATAGGAGCAATCAGCCCCAGCATTTT
size: .
D: TRBD1
J: TRBJ1-5
V: TRBV30

CDR3: CASSDDRVSPLHF
DNA: TGTGCCAGCAGTGATGACAGGGTGTCACCCCTCCACTTT
size: .
D: TRBD1
J: TRBJ1-6
V: TRBV2